The 8 T cell receptor beta chains below all came from one sample that was sequenced in a study of neurological immune-mediated disorders. Each CDR3 protein gets one entry after TCRdb re-called the 5' RACE reads with MiXCR. Seen here are about 55,000 distinct CDR3 sequences, nearly 25% observed once, and the top ten hold roughly 4.5%. The time point is: technical triplicate 2. The sequenced material came from PBMCs. All receptors derive from a man between 60 and 75 years old with HTLV-1-associated myelopathy (HAM/TSP).

This clonotype was observed many times. The chain combines TRBV15 with TRBJ2-5; D not resolved. Germline-derived CDR1 and CDR2 are LNHNV and YYDKDF (reference sequence). Trimming removed 5 bases at V and 7 bases at J, with 14 bases between. This CDR3 has 13 amino acids. CDR3 bases: TGTGCCACCAGCGGCCCCGAGAAGGGGACCCAGTACTTC. This sequence encodes CATSGPEKGTQYF.

This clonotype was counted at least ten times. The chain has TRBV9 and TRBJ2-7; 7 bases are a match to TRBD2. This CDR3 spans 15 amino acids. The V gene end was trimmed by 3 bases and the J gene end by 4 bases; junction bases not matched to a gene: 10. Per the germline V gene, CDR1 is SGDLS and CDR2 is YYNGEE. CDR3 region: CASSAGASGLYEQYF. The CDR3 nucleotides read TGTGCCAGCAGCGCCGGGGCTAGCGGACTTTACGAGCAGTACTTC. The whole variable domain, remainder taken from reference TRBV9 and TRBJ2-7, is DSGVTQTPKHLITATGQRVTLRCSPRSGDLSVYWYQQSLDQGLQFLIQYYNGEERAKGNILERFSAQQFPDLHSELNLSSLELGDSALYFCASSAGASGLYEQYFGPGTRLTVT.

This clonotype was detected a few times. The chain employs TRBV6-1 and TRBJ1-2, with D hard to call. In germline, CDR1 is MNHNS, CDR2 SASEGT. The CDR3 runs to 12 residues. The V end was cut by 1 base, the J end by 8 bases, with 8 bases between. This CDR3 reads CASSEVAKGYTF. For the CDR3, the DNA is TGTGCCAGCAGTGAAGTAGCAAAAGGCTACACCTTC.

This clonotype was detected ten times or more. This chain links TRBV29-1 with TRBJ2-1, with a possible D match to TRBD2 (5 bases). V lost 5 bases and J 10 bases, leaving 15 bases between the germline ends. The V gene's germline CDR1 is SQVTM and CDR2 ANQGSEA. The CDR3 is made up of 12 amino acids. The CDR3 loop reads CSVSRGFPEQFF. CDR3 sequence (DNA): TGCAGCGTTAGCCGGGGATTCCCGGAGCAGTTCTTC.

This clonotype showed up many times. The chain uses TRBV27 and TRBJ1-6; D unresolved. CDR1 and CDR2 (germline): MNHEY, SMNVEV (reference sequence). This CDR3 contains 15 residues. V was shortened by 3 bases and J by 6 bases, with 12 bases between the two germline ends. The CDR3 bases are TGTGCCAGCAGTTTCCAGAGTCTCCCTAATTCACCCCTCCACTTT. The encoded protein is CASSFQSLPNSPLHF.

This chain joins TRBV10-3 and TRBJ2-3, with a tentative D call TRBD1 (6 bases). V gave up 5 bases and J gave up 0 bases, with 15 bases separating them. The germline V gene encodes CDR1 ENHRY and CDR2 SYGVKD. The length of the CDR3 is 16 residues. Here the CDR3 reads CAISYPSRGSTDTQYF. The CDR3 DNA reads as TGTGCCATCAGTTACCCTAGCAGGGGTAGCACAGATACGCAGTATTTT.

At least ten counts were recorded for this clonotype. The chain recombines TRBV10-3 with TRBJ2-5, with D maybe TRBD2 (6 bases). The CDR3 spans 12 residues. CDR1 ENHRY and CDR2 SYGVKD come from the germline V gene. The germline V and J ends were trimmed by 10 bases and 6 bases, with 15 bases remaining between them. The CDR3 sequence is CATGAGPQTQYF. The DNA of the CDR3 is TGTGCCACCGGGGCGGGACCTCAGACCCAGTACTTC.

This clonotype has at least ten counts. V usage is TRBV4-1 and J usage is TRBJ2-1; TRBD2 agrees at 13 bases. Trimming removed 2 bases from V and 7 bases from J; junction bases left unmatched: 5. In germline, CDR1 is MGHRA, CDR2 YSYEKL. CDR3 size: 16 residues. This CDR3 is CASSQLGTSGANEQFF. DNA for the CDR3: TGCGCCAGCAGCCAACTGGGGACTAGCGGGGCAAATGAGCAGTTCTTC.